This T cell receptor beta chain originates from a study of blood T cell repertoires in COVID-19. The repertoire was sequenced with immunoSEQ multiplex PCR; TCRdb's copy has only in-frame clones and lacks some. There are around 250,000 clones in the sample; 88% occur only once, and 2.5% to 3.5% lies in the top ten. Cohorts were determined from participant-reported clinical history. Shortly before study entry, within 2 weeks, exposed participants had met a COVID-19 case. The TCR originated in a woman in her thirties or forties who had been exposed to COVID-19. Specimen: PBMCs or T cells enriched from blood (not recorded which).

The CDR3 bases are TGCAGCGCACGGTGGCAGGACTATGGCTACACCTTC. Its translation: CSARWQDYGYTF. The rearrangement links TRBV29-1 to TRBJ1-2; D call uncertain. This CDR3 comprises 12 residues. The germline CDR1 and CDR2 sequences are SQVTM and ANQGSEA. With 7 bases removed from V and 3 bases from J, the gap between germline ends came to 12 bases. Full variable domain (missing parts from reference TRBV29-1 and TRBJ1-2): SAVISQKPSRDICQRGTSLTIQCQVDSQVTMMFWYRQQPGQSLTLIATANQGSEATYESGFVIDKFPISRPNLTFSTLTVSNMSPEDSSIYLCSARWQDYGYTFGSGTRLTVV.